Listed here are 16 T cell receptor beta chains from one sample, sequenced in a study of vaccination and CD4 T cells after COVID-19. Their antigens are not known. Time point defined: late sampling 161 to 241 days after vaccination in a few convalescent patients. Specified treatment: roughly 10-day PBMC culture with coronavirus spike peptide pools or control peptides (ViraFEST assay). The Oncomine TCR Beta short-read assay generated sequence data from the DNA of cultured CD4+ T cells. Via MiXCR, TCRdb re-called the PCR reads, giving one row per CDR3 protein. The sample has about 22,000 distinct CDR3 sequences; 30% to 35% are singletons. Source: CD4+ T cells from blood, cultured in vitro, taken about 7 months after SARS-CoV-2 vaccination. The receptors derive from a human donor who had recovered from COVID-19.

This chain joins TRBV10-3 and TRBJ1-2; a weak D match, TRBD1 (6 bases). V gave up 0 bases and J gave up 0 bases, with 8 bases separating them. This CDR3 region has 15 residues. The germline gives CDR1 ENHRY, CDR2 SYGVKD. The CDR3 coding sequence is TGTGCCATCAGTGAGTCGGGGGGCTCTAACTATGGCTACACCTTC. This gives the protein CAISESGGSNYGYTF.

The chain is built from TRBV20-1 and TRBJ2-2; D is uncertain. CDR3 length equals 11 residues. Germline V CDR1 and CDR2: DFQATT, SNEGSKA (reference sequence). Trimming pared 1 base from V and 7 bases from J, leaving 4 bases between. The CDR3 region is CSARAHGELFF. The CDR3 DNA sequence: TGCAGTGCTAGAGCTCACGGGGAGCTGTTTTTT.

This clonotype was recorded a few times. The chain joins TRBV19 to TRBJ2-7; TRBD2 is a possible D gene (7 bases). Trimming took 5 bases from V and 5 from J, leaving 19 bases between them. The CDR3 covers 15 residues. The V gene's germline CDR1 is LNHDA and CDR2 SQIVND (reference sequence). The CDR3, as DNA: TGTGCCAGTAGTGCTCTAGCGGCAGGGGATGACGAGCAGTACTTC. This encodes CASSALAAGDDEQYF. Supplemented by reference TRBV19 and TRBJ2-7, the full variable domain reads DGGITQSPKYLFRKEGQNVTLSCEQNLNHDAMYWYRQDPGQGLRLIYYSQIVNDFQKGDIAEGYSVSREKKESFPLTVTSAQKNPTAFYLCASSALAAGDDEQYFGPGTRLTVT.

This clonotype was observed a few times. The rearrangement joins TRBV24-1 to TRBJ2-1; 11 nucleotides match TRBD2. The junction had 18 bases not matched to a gene; V was cut back by 9 bases and J by 9 bases. CDR3 size: 17 residues. From germline, CDR1 is KGHDR and CDR2 SFDVKD. The CDR3 DNA sequence: TGTGCCACCCCGTTACGCGCTAGCGGGAGGTCTCACCCTGAGCAGTTCTTC. It encodes CATPLRASGRSHPEQFF.

The V gene is TRBV20-1, the J gene TRBJ2-1, with 8 bases that match TRBD2. The CDR3 totals 15 residues. V lost 5 bases to trimming and J lost 4 bases; unmatched junction nucleotides: 10. Germline loops: CDR1 DFQATT, CDR2 SNEGSKA (reference sequence). The CDR3 here is CSASRGLGRYNEQFF. In DNA, the CDR3 is TGCAGTGCTTCGCGGGGACTAGGAAGATACAATGAGCAGTTCTTC.

This clonotype was counted a few times. This sequence joins TRBV7-2 and TRBJ2-7; 7 nucleotides line up with TRBD1. The CDR3 runs to 15 residues. The ends lost 3 bases at V and 0 bases at J; junction bases unmatched: 5. CDR1 is SGHTA, CDR2 FQGNSA, per germline. CDR3 amino acids: CASSFSGTDSYEQYF. The CDR3 coding sequence is TGTGCCAGCAGCTTTTCCGGGACAGACTCCTACGAGCAGTACTTC.

J is TRBJ2-7 and V is TRBV27, with D hard to call. The length of the CDR3 is 14 residues. CDR1 is MNHEY, CDR2 SMNVEV, per germline (reference sequence). Trimming stripped 2 bases from V and 0 bases from J, with 8 bases between. CDR3 loop: CASSLQEHSYEQYF. The CDR3 DNA reads TGTGCCAGCAGTTTACAGGAACACTCCTACGAGCAGTACTTC.

The gene calls are TRBV30 and TRBJ2-3; a weak D match, TRBD1 (5 bases). V gave up 4 bases and J gave up 4 bases, with 12 bases separating them. Germline V CDR1 and CDR2: GTSNPN, SVGIG (reference sequence). The CDR3 is made up of 13 amino acids. The CDR3 sequence is CAWTGQGADTQYF. Written as DNA, the CDR3 is TGTGCCTGGACTGGCCAGGGTGCAGATACGCAGTATTTT.

Remarks on this clonotype: One junction end disagrees with the germline gene, perhaps due to a read error. This chain joins TRBV7-7 and TRBJ2-5; D possibly uses TRBD1 or TRBD2 (6 bases each). Germline V CDR1 and CDR2: SSHAT, FNYEAQ (reference sequence). CDR3 length: 14 amino acids. This CDR3 is CASSLVGGKETQYF. Written as DNA, the CDR3 is TGTGCTAGCAGCTTAGTGGGGGGCAAAGAGACCCAGTACTTC.

The chain links TRBV24-1 to TRBJ2-1, with 14 bases fitting TRBD2. The CDR3 is 14 amino acids. Germline CDR1 reads KGHDR; CDR2 reads SFDVKD. V was pared by 7 bases and J by 10 bases, with 5 bases of the junction left unmatched. Here the CDR3 DNA reads TGTGCCACCAGCGGACTAGCGGGAGGCCTCGAGCAGTTCTTC. This sequence encodes CATSGLAGGLEQFF.

V gene TRBV6-1 combines with J gene TRBJ2-3; 14 nucleotides align to TRBD2. The CDR3 contains 14 residues. Per germline, CDR1 MNHNS and CDR2 SASEGT. V gave up 8 bases and J gave up 6 bases; unmatched junction bases: 4. In DNA, the CDR3 is TGTGCCAGCCAGACTAGCGGGGGGGTGGATACGCAGTATTTT. It encodes CASQTSGGVDTQYF.

This clonotype has just a few counts. The chain links TRBV20-1 to TRBJ1-1, with D perhaps TRBD1 (6 bases). This CDR3 contains 13 residues. V dropped 6 bases and J dropped 4 bases, with 15 bases sitting between them. Germline assignment: CDR1 DFQATT and CDR2 SNEGSKA (reference sequence). CDR3 bases: TGCAGTGCGCATTCCTGGGGGCCCACTGAAGCTTTCTTT. Protein product: CSAHSWGPTEAFF.

V usage is TRBV20-1 and J usage is TRBJ2-5, with a possible D match to TRBD2 (5 bases). The germline V gene has CDR1 DFQATT and CDR2 SNEGSKA (reference sequence). Deletions cut 5 bases from V and 5 bases from J, with 12 bases between. The CDR3 spans 12 residues. CDR3 region: CSAGSVFETQYF. The CDR3 DNA reads as TGCAGTGCTGGGAGTGTGTTCGAGACCCAGTACTTC.

This clonotype was found a few times. The V call is TRBV10-3, the J call TRBJ1-5; D might be TRBD1 (5 bases). The germline V gene encodes CDR1 ENHRY and CDR2 SYGVKD. The CDR3 extends over 12 amino acids. V lost 4 bases, J lost 7 bases, and 8 bases lay in between. Here the CDR3 DNA reads TGTGCCATCAGTGCAGGGTCCCAGCCCCAGCATTTT. As protein: CAISAGSQPQHF.

This clonotype was counted at least ten times. The chain carries TRBV6-1 and TRBJ2-7, with a possible D match to TRBD1 (6 bases). V was cut by 6 bases and J by 6 bases, with 18 bases left in between. Germline assignment: CDR1 MNHNS and CDR2 SASEGT. This CDR3 contains 14 residues. CDR3 DNA: TGTGCCAGCAGGGACAGCATAAGTTCGCGCGAGCAGTACTTC. The encoded protein is CASRDSISSREQYF.

The chain uses TRBV20-1 and TRBJ2-3; no reliable D call. CDR3 length: 14 residues. Germline loops: CDR1 DFQATT, CDR2 SNEGSKA (reference sequence). Trimming left V 3 bases short and J 9 bases short, with 19 bases between. In DNA, the CDR3 is TGCAGTGCTAGTAGTTGGCCCCGAGTCATGACGCAGTATTTT. Translated, it gives CSASSWPRVMTQYF.